This is a list of T cell receptor beta chains from one sample in a study of blood T cells in healthy people across ages. MiXCR, run by TCRdb on the 5' RACE reads, gives a single entry per CDR3 protein. The sample includes about 1.5 million distinct CDR3 sequences, about 42% of them seen just once. The source material was blood. The receptors originated from a woman younger than 35 in good health. Each CDR3 is given with its conserved first and last residue. Each record gives: clone size, V gene, J gene, D gene, CDR3 protein, CDR3 DNA. D genes are given only for firm matches. Where a row states a size, it is once, few, many or the class of an expanded clone; other rows omit it.

>.|TRBV29-1|TRBJ1-2|.
CSVEDPPENYGYTF
TGCAGCGTTGAAGATCCTCCAGAGAACTATGGCTACACCTTC
>.|TRBV4-3|TRBJ2-7|TRBD2
CASSQDVLAGYEQYF
TGCGCCAGCAGCCAAGATGTGCTAGCGGGTTACGAGCAGTACTTC
>.|TRBV6-2/TRBV6-3|TRBJ2-5|.
CASSPREYGRYF
TGTGCCAGCAGTCCCCGGGAGTACGGGCGGTACTTC
>few|TRBV28|TRBJ2-7|TRBD1
CASSSPGTGGYEQYF
TGTGCCAGCAGTTCTCCCGGGACAGGGGGTTACGAGCAGTACTTC
>many|TRBV20-1|TRBJ2-3|TRBD2
CSARDVASGSSTDTQYF
TGCAGTGCTAGAGATGTAGCTAGCGGGTCTAGCACAGATACGCAGTATTTT
>many|TRBV18|TRBJ2-4|.
CASSPQKGGKNIQYF
TGTGCCAGCTCACCACAGAAGGGTGGGAAAAACATTCAGTACTTC
>once|TRBV5-1|TRBJ1-6|.
CASSSVSDDSPLHF
TGCGCCAGCAGCTCGGTCTCGGATGATTCACCCCTCCACTTT
>.|TRBV3-1|TRBJ2-1|TRBD2
CASTPSFGTSGVAYEQFF
TGTGCCAGCACCCCTTCGTTCGGGACTAGCGGGGTGGCCTATGAGCAGTTCTTC
>.|TRBV7-2|TRBJ1-3|.
CASSLGLISGNTIYF
TGTGCCAGCAGCCTGGGACTGATCTCTGGAAACACCATATATTTT
>few|TRBV20-1|TRBJ2-1|.
CSASARTSSYNEQFF
TGCAGTGCTAGTGCCCGGACCTCGTCCTACAATGAGCAGTTCTTC
>few|TRBV2|TRBJ2-1|TRBD2
CASRGTSGRTSSYNEQFF
TGTGCCAGCAGGGGGACTAGCGGGAGGACCAGCTCCTACAATGAGCAGTTCTTC
>.|TRBV18|TRBJ2-1|TRBD1
CASSPPGTGTYNEQFF
TGTGCCAGCTCACCACCCGGGACAGGGACCTACAATGAGCAGTTCTTC
>.|TRBV7-9|TRBJ2-3|TRBD2
CAGRATIRAGGVADTQYF
TGTGCCGGCAGAGCTACTATCCGAGCGGGAGGTGTGGCAGATACGCAGTATTTT
>.|TRBV9|TRBJ2-3|.
CASSTTGAWGTDTQYF
TGTGCCAGCAGCACCACGGGGGCGTGGGGCACAGATACGCAGTATTTT
>.|TRBV7-2|TRBJ1-2|.
CASSGGVMNYGYTF
TGTGCCAGCAGCGGAGGGGTAATGAACTATGGCTACACCTTC
>.|TRBV7-9|TRBJ2-7|TRBD2
CASSLSSGRDSYEQYF
TGTGCCAGCAGCTTATCCAGCGGGAGGGACTCCTACGAGCAGTACTTC
>many|TRBV7-2|TRBJ1-2|.
CASSLQPGRINYGYTF
TGTGCCAGCAGCCTCCAACCGGGCCGGATTAACTATGGCTACACCTTC
>.|TRBV6-1|TRBJ1-5|.
CASSEVVAENQPQHF
TGTGCCAGCAGTGAAGTTGTGGCAGAAAATCAGCCCCAGCATTTT
>.|TRBV28|TRBJ2-7|.
CASSRTSIDYNEQYF
TGTGCCAGCAGCCGTACTAGTATCGACTACAATGAGCAGTACTTC
>.|TRBV27|TRBJ2-7|TRBD1
CASSFQGQVYEQYF
TGTGCCAGCAGTTTCCAGGGACAGGTATACGAGCAGTACTTC
>.|TRBV6-2/TRBV6-3|TRBJ2-3|TRBD2
CASSPYGLADIADTQYF
TGTGCCAGCAGTCCTTACGGACTAGCGGATATTGCAGATACGCAGTATTTT
>few|TRBV29-1|TRBJ2-3|.
CSGLGRDTQYF
TGCAGCGGATTGGGTAGAGATACGCAGTATTTT
>few|TRBV7-2|TRBJ1-2|.
CASSLEGPSNYGYTF
TGTGCCAGCAGCTTAGAGGGACCGAGTAACTATGGCTACACCTTC
>.|TRBV4-1|TRBJ1-5|.
CASSLEGRAFNQPQHF
TGCGCCAGCAGCCTAGAAGGCAGGGCTTTCAATCAGCCCCAGCATTTT
>.|TRBV2|TRBJ1-2|.
CASSPQPGNNYGYTF
TGTGCCAGCAGTCCCCAGCCCGGGAATAACTATGGCTACACCTTC
>many|TRBV4-3|TRBJ2-1|TRBD2
CASSQEWLADFYNEQFF
TGCGCCAGCAGCCAAGAATGGCTAGCGGACTTCTACAATGAGCAGTTCTTC
>many|TRBV7-6|TRBJ2-3|.
CASSSNGDTQYF
TGTGCCAGCAGCTCAAACGGAGATACGCAGTATTTT
>.|TRBV7-9|TRBJ1-2|.
CASSLVGRYGYTF
TGTGCCAGCAGCTTAGTTGGGCGGTATGGCTACACCTTC
>.|TRBV7-8|TRBJ1-1|TRBD1
CASSAGGRRAFF
TGTGCCAGCAGCGCAGGGGGCAGGCGAGCTTTCTTT
>.|TRBV5-6|TRBJ2-5|TRBD2
CASSPRGGHNQETQYF
TGTGCCAGCAGCCCCCGGGGGGGTCATAATCAAGAGACCCAGTACTTC
>few|TRBV20-1|TRBJ2-7|.
CSARSATTYEQYF
TGCAGTGCTAGATCCGCTACCACCTACGAGCAGTACTTC
>.|TRBV7-2|TRBJ2-7|.
CASSSQGFPYEQYF
TGTGCCAGCAGCTCGCAGGGGTTCCCCTACGAGCAGTACTTC
>.|TRBV12-3/TRBV12-4|TRBJ2-2|TRBD1
CASSRTGARNTGELFF
TGTGCCAGCAGTCGGACAGGGGCTAGGAACACCGGGGAGCTGTTTTTT
>few|TRBV2|TRBJ1-2|.
CASSEDNTGGYTF
TGTGCCAGCAGTGAAGACAACACCGGAGGCTACACCTTC
>.|TRBV12-3/TRBV12-4|TRBJ2-5|.
CASKSALVVETQYF
TGTGCCAGCAAATCGGCCCTCGTCGTGGAGACCCAGTACTTC
>once|TRBV5-1|TRBJ2-5|.
CASSVQETRYF
TGCGCCAGCAGCGTTCAAGAGACCCGGTACTTC
>.|TRBV20-1|TRBJ2-3|.
CSAPRDTSTDTQYF
TGCAGTGCTCCCCGGGACACTAGCACAGATACGCAGTATTTT
>.|TRBV29-1|TRBJ2-3|.
CSVESGADTQYF
TGCAGCGTTGAGAGCGGCGCAGATACGCAGTATTTT
>.|TRBV2|TRBJ2-3|TRBD2
CASIPDSGRFADTQYF
TGTGCCAGCATCCCGGATAGCGGGAGGTTCGCAGATACGCAGTATTTT
>.|TRBV18|TRBJ2-7|TRBD2
CASSPPTSGSYEQYF
TGTGCCAGCTCACCGCCGACTAGCGGGTCCTACGAGCAGTACTTC
>.|TRBV28|TRBJ2-1|.
CASSSWRDGEQFF
TGTGCCAGCAGTTCTTGGCGGGACGGTGAGCAGTTCTTC
>many|TRBV10-3|TRBJ2-5|TRBD2
CAIGLAGQETQYF
TGTGCCATCGGACTAGCGGGGCAAGAGACCCAGTACTTC
>few|TRBV12-3/TRBV12-4|TRBJ1-2|.
CASSPPASGNYGYTF
TGTGCCAGCAGCCCCCCGGCCTCCGGTAACTATGGCTACACCTTC
>.|TRBV4-3|TRBJ2-3|.
CASSRRTADTQYF
TGCGCCAGCAGCCGCAGGACAGCGGATACGCAGTATTTT
>many|TRBV27|TRBJ2-1|.
CASRKNEQFF
TGTGCCAGCAGGAAGAATGAGCAGTTCTTC
>.|TRBV27|TRBJ2-7|TRBD2
CASKREGRSYEQYF
TGTGCCAGCAAACGGGAGGGCCGGTCCTACGAGCAGTACTTC
>once|TRBV6-5|TRBJ1-1|.
CASKQGSEAFF
TGTGCCAGCAAGCAGGGGTCTGAAGCTTTCTTT
>.|TRBV7-2|TRBJ2-5|.
CANSVQRGLETQYF
TGTGCCAACAGCGTACAACGGGGGTTGGAGACCCAGTACTTC
>.|TRBV7-9|TRBJ1-4|.
CASSKGGDEELFF
TGTGCCAGCAGCAAAGGGGGAGATGAAGAACTGTTTTTT
>few|TRBV2|TRBJ1-4|TRBD1
CASSEGFQGDNEKLFF
TGTGCCAGCAGTGAAGGGTTTCAGGGGGACAATGAAAAACTGTTTTTT
>.|TRBV15|TRBJ2-3|TRBD1
CATSLGQGARDTQYF
TGTGCCACCAGTTTGGGACAGGGGGCAAGAGATACGCAGTATTTT
>.|TRBV9|TRBJ2-3|.
CASTKSPLSTDTQYF
TGTGCCAGCACCAAGTCTCCGCTTAGCACAGATACGCAGTATTTT
>.|TRBV10-3|TRBJ2-7|.
CAISTLTSTAYEQYF
TGTGCCATCAGCACGCTGACTAGTACCGCCTACGAGCAGTACTTC
>.|TRBV4-3|TRBJ2-7|.
CASSLDLNYEQYF
TGCGCCAGCAGCCTAGATCTAAACTACGAGCAGTACTTC
>.|TRBV7-8|TRBJ2-5|.
CASSLHGGQETQYF
TGTGCCAGCAGCCTACACGGCGGGCAAGAGACCCAGTACTTC
>.|TRBV12-3/TRBV12-4|TRBJ2-7|TRBD2
CASGTGRTSGYEQYF
TGTGCCAGCGGCACAGGGCGGACTAGCGGCTACGAGCAGTACTTC
>.|TRBV5-6|TRBJ1-6|.
CASSFGTTNSLLHF
TGTGCCAGCAGCTTCGGGACCACCAATTCACTCCTCCACTTT